Listed below are T cell receptor beta chains from one sample, sequenced in a study of CD8+ T cells in alopecia areata. Sequenced by immunoSEQ multiplex PCR; TCRdb stores in-frame clones only, minus some. The table has under 350,000 clones, 58% seen once; the top ten hold under 2%. This sample comprised CD4+ T cells sorted from blood, obtained at week 24, from a patient treated with tofacitinib. The receptors stem from a human donor with alopecia areata. Each CDR3 is given with its conserved first and last residue. D genes are given only for firm matches. For some rows the clone size is stated as once, few or many, or as a class when expanded; others skip it.

v_gene,abundance,d_gene,j_gene,CDR3nt,CDR3aa
TRBV15,-,-,TRBJ1-6,TGTGCCACCAGATTGCGGAGCTCCTATAATTCACCCCTCCACTTT,CATRLRSSYNSPLHF
TRBV5-1,-,-,TRBJ2-1,TGCGCCAGCAGGCTGGACGGGGGAGGTCTCAATGAGCAGTTCTTC,CASRLDGGGLNEQFF
TRBV18,-,TRBD1,TRBJ1-4,TGTGCCAGCTCACCGGCGACAGGGGGGCATGAAAAACTGGTCTTT,CASSPATGGHEKLVF
TRBV5-1,few,-,TRBJ1-5,TGCGCCAGCAGCTCCGACGGGAGGAGCAATCAGCCCCAGCATTTT,CASSSDGRSNQPQHF
TRBV6-5,-,-,TRBJ2-7,TGTGCCAGCAGAGGAAACTCCTACGAGCAGTACTTC,CASRGNSYEQYF
TRBV4-2,-,TRBD1,TRBJ1-2,TGTGCCAGCAGCCAAGACACTACAGGGGCTCCCTATGGCTACACCTTC,CASSQDTTGAPYGYTF
TRBV28,-,-,TRBJ1-3,TGTGCCAGCAGTTTAGACCGAGGAAACACCATATATTTT,CASSLDRGNTIYF
TRBV5-1,few,TRBD2,TRBJ2-5,TGCGCCAGCAGCCCTCTGAATACGGGGGGAGAGACCCAGTACTTC,CASSPLNTGGETQYF
TRBV15,few,-,TRBJ1-5,TGTGCCACCAGCAGCTTAGCCTTGGGGGAGCCCCAGCATTTT,CATSSLALGEPQHF
TRBV5-1,-,-,TRBJ2-2,TGCGCCAGCAGCTCCTCGGGGATCGGGATGAACACCGGGGAGCTGTTTTTT,CASSSSGIGMNTGELFF
TRBV28,few,-,TRBJ1-4,TGTGCCAGCAGTTTAACCAGGGGTACTAATGAAAAACTGTTTTTT,CASSLTRGTNEKLFF
TRBV30,once,-,TRBJ2-7,TGTGCCTGGACTCGACCCGATTCCTACGAGCAGTACTTC,CAWTRPDSYEQYF
TRBV4-2,-,TRBD2,TRBJ2-3,TGTGCCAGCAGCCGACGACTAGCAACTAGCACAGATACGCAGTATTTT,CASSRRLATSTDTQYF
TRBV6-1,-,-,TRBJ2-3,TGTGCCAGCAGTGGCCAGGGAACCTCAGATACGCAGTATTTT,CASSGQGTSDTQYF
TRBV6-5,-,-,TRBJ2-7,TGTGCCAGCAGTTACTCGAGGGGCATCGACGAGCAGTACTTC,CASSYSRGIDEQYF
TRBV4-1,-,-,TRBJ2-5,TGCGCCAGCAGCCGGCCTGCAGCTCAAGAGACCCAGTACTTC,CASSRPAAQETQYF
TRBV4-3,few,-,TRBJ2-1,TGCGCCAGCAGCCAAGAGTCGGGCAATGAGCAGTTCTTC,CASSQESGNEQFF
TRBV6-6,-,TRBD2,TRBJ2-5,TGTGCCAGCAGCCCTGTAGCGGGTGGCGAGACCCAGTACTTC,CASSPVAGGETQYF
TRBV2,-,-,TRBJ1-2,TGTGCCAGCAGTGTTACATCCCAGAGTATTGAGCATGGCTACACCTTC,CASSVTSQSIEHGYTF
TRBV29-1,-,-,TRBJ1-1,TGCAGCGTAGGTGGGACAATAGCTGAAGCTTTCTTT,CSVGGTIAEAFF
TRBV11-3,-,TRBD1,TRBJ2-5,TGTGCCAGCAGCACCCCCGGGACAGGGGGCCAAGAGACCCAGTACTTC,CASSTPGTGGQETQYF
TRBV29-1,-,-,TRBJ2-4,TGCAGCGTTGGGGGCCGCTACTTC,CSVGGRYF
TRBV7-2,-,-,TRBJ1-2,TGTGCCAGCAGCCCCCAGACGGGAATATTCGACTATGGCTACACCTTC,CASSPQTGIFDYGYTF
TRBV25-1,once,TRBD1,TRBJ2-7,TGTGCCAGCAGTGCCGGGACAGGCCCGCTATTCTACGAGCAGTACTTC,CASSAGTGPLFYEQYF
TRBV25-1,-,TRBD2,TRBJ2-5,TGTGCCAGCAGTGAACTGGCGGGGGGGAAGGTTAGAGAGACCCAGTACTTC,CASSELAGGKVRETQYF
TRBV15,-,-,TRBJ1-1,TGTGCCACCAGCAGAGAGCGAGTTCCTAAAGGTGAAGCTTTCTTT,CATSRERVPKGEAFF
TRBV10-3,once,-,TRBJ2-3,TGTGCCATCAGTGAGTCGAAGGGCGGTCGCACAGATACGCAGTATTTT,CAISESKGGRTDTQYF
TRBV2,-,TRBD2,TRBJ2-3,TGTGCCAGCAGTGCGGAACTAGCGGGAGAATACACAGATACGCAGTATTTT,CASSAELAGEYTDTQYF
TRBV5-4,few,-,TRBJ1-2,TGTGCCAGCAGCTTGGCTGGCTCCTCTAACTATGGCTACACCTTC,CASSLAGSSNYGYTF
TRBV5-1,few,-,TRBJ2-2,TGCGCCAGCAGCTTGACAGTAAACACCGGGGAGCTGTTTTTT,CASSLTVNTGELFF
TRBV28,few,-,TRBJ1-5,TGTGCCAGCAGTCCATACACGGACAATCAGCCCCAGCATTTT,CASSPYTDNQPQHF
TRBV5-4,few,TRBD2,TRBJ2-1,TGTGCCAGCAGCGTTGAGGCTAGCGGGGGGGCAAGTGAGCAGTTCTTC,CASSVEASGGASEQFF
TRBV27,-,-,TRBJ1-4,TGTGCCAGCGAAACTAATGAAAAACTGTTTTTT,CASETNEKLFF
TRBV28,many,TRBD1,TRBJ2-1,TGTGCCAGCAGACGCCCGGGACAGGGGTACAATGAGCAGTTCTTC,CASRRPGQGYNEQFF
TRBV11-2,-,-,TRBJ1-6,TGTGCCAGCAGCTTAAGGGCCAGGGGTAATTCACCCCTCCACTTT,CASSLRARGNSPLHF